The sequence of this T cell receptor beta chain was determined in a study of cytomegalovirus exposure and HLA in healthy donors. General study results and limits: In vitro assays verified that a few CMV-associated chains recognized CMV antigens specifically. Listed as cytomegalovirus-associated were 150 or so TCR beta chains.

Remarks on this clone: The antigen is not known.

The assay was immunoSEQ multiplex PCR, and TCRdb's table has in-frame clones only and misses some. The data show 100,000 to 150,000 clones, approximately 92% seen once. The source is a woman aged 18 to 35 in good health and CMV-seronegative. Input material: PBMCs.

CDR3 residues: CASTPLLTSRKNIQYF. The DNA of the CDR3 is TGCGCCAGCACCCCGCTATTAACTTCCCGTAAAAACATTCAGTACTTC. The chain is built from TRBV23-1 and TRBJ2-4; D remains unclear. Being an ORF, TRBV23-1 has a function that is uncertain. This CDR3 region has 16 residues. V gave up 7 bases and J gave up 4 bases, with 20 bases separating them.